The 10 T cell receptor beta chains given below trace back to one sample, sequenced in a study of cytomegalovirus exposure and HLA in healthy donors. Some clones are missing from TCRdb's copy, which holds only in-frame ones; the method was immunoSEQ multiplex PCR. The sample includes some 170,000 clones, 86% seen only once; the top ten take more than 5.5%. The material sequenced was PBMCs. The receptors derive from a man under 40 in good health and CMV-seropositive.

This clone occurred once. The chain joins TRBV12-1 to TRBJ2-7; the tabulated D call, TRBD2, remains unverified against the DNA. TRBV12-1 is a listed pseudogene. CDR3 length: 16 amino acids. The CDR3 DNA sequence: TGTGCCAGCAGCTCGGAGTCTAGCGGTGGTACCTACGAGCAGTACTTC. Protein sequence: CASSSESSGGTYEQYF.

V gene TRBV29-1 combines with J gene TRBJ2-7; 7 bases fit TRBD2. The CDR3 length is 16 residues. Per the germline V gene, CDR1 is SQVTM and CDR2 is ANQGSEA. The trim removed 7 bases at V and 4 bases at J, leaving 19 bases unmatched. The CDR3, as DNA: TGCAGCGGTGGGGAGGGGTTGGGGCTGCGGGGATACGAGCAGTACTTC. This encodes CSGGEGLGLRGYEQYF.

The gene calls are TRBV20-1 and TRBJ2-1; D unclear. Trimming left V 5 bases short and J 6 bases short, with 8 bases between. CDR3 size: 11 residues. The germline V gene has CDR1 DFQATT and CDR2 SNEGSKA (reference sequence). The CDR3 nucleotides are TGCAGTGCTCTAGTCCCCAATGAGCAGTTCTTC. Protein: CSALVPNEQFF.

CDR3 loop: CASSAPGQQYEQYF. CDR3 nucleotides: TGTGCCAGCAGCGCGCCGGGACAGCAGTACGAGCAGTACTTC. This rearrangement joins TRBV9 to TRBJ2-7; 7 positions agree with TRBD1. V lost 3 bases and J lost 4; bases outside the gene matches: 7. In germline, CDR1 is SGDLS, CDR2 YYNGEE. The CDR3 is 14 residues long.

This sequence joins TRBV19 and TRBJ1-6; 7 bases are shared with TRBD1. Germline V gene data show CDR1 as LNHDA and CDR2 as SQIVND (reference sequence). The CDR3 is 15 residues long. J was trimmed by 0 bases and V by 6 bases; bases with no gene match: 2. In nucleotides, the CDR3 is TGTGCCAGTAGCGAGGGGGCCTCCTATAATTCACCCCTCCACTTT. It is translated as CASSEGASYNSPLHF.

The rearrangement joins TRBV9 to TRBJ1-1; possible D gene TRBD1, 5 bases. The CDR3 extends over 15 amino acids. CDR1 is SGDLS and CDR2 is YYNGEE in the germline V gene. V was clipped by 3 bases and J by 1 base, with 13 bases between them. CDR3 in DNA: TGTGCCAGCAGCGCCTCCCAGACAGCGAACACTGAAGCTTTCTTT. Amino acid sequence: CASSASQTANTEAFF.

The DNA for the CDR3 is TGTGCCAGCAGCCATCGGGACGACCGGCAGTATTTT. Its translation is CASSHRDDRQYF. The J gene is TRBJ2-3, the V gene TRBV4-2; perhaps D is TRBD1 or TRBD2 (5 bases each). The V gene's germline CDR1 is LGHNA and CDR2 YNFKEQ. The V end was cut by 3 bases, the J end by 11 bases, with 12 bases between. The CDR3 has 12 amino acids.

The chain employs TRBV13 and TRBJ1-2, with D possibly matching TRBD1 (6 bases). V lost 0 bases and J 7 bases, leaving 15 bases between the germline ends. The length of the CDR3 is 15 residues. Germline CDR1 PRHDT, CDR2 FYEKMQ (reference sequence). The CDR3 here is CASSLGRGGAGGYTF. The CDR3, as DNA: TGTGCCAGCAGCTTAGGCCGCGGGGGGGCAGGTGGCTACACCTTC.

This chain uses TRBV10-1 with TRBJ2-3; D call uncertain. Germline CDR1 reads WNHNN; CDR2 reads SYGVQD (reference sequence). V was trimmed by 3 bases and J by 9 bases, leaving 10 bases between them. There are 12 residues in the CDR3. For the CDR3, the DNA is TGCGCCAGCAGTGAAACGACCCCCACGCAGTATTTT. Translated: CASSETTPTQYF.

This chain connects TRBV15 to TRBJ2-1; D gene uncertain. Germline V gives CDR1 LNHNV, CDR2 YYDKDF (reference sequence). This CDR3 has 14 amino acids. V lost 0 bases and J lost 5, with 8 bases in between. The CDR3 spells CATSREYQHNEQFF. CDR3 bases: TGTGCCACCAGCAGAGAGTACCAACACAATGAGCAGTTCTTC.